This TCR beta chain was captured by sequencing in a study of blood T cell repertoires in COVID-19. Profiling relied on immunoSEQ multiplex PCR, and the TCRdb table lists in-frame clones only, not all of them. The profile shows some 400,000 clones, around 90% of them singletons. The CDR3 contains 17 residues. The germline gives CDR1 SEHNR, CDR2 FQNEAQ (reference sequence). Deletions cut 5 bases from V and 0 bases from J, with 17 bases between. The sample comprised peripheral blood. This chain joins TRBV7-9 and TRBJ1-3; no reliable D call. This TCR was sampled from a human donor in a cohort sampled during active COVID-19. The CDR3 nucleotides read TGTGCCAGCAGCCAACTATCCGATCGTATCTCTGGAAACACCATATATTTT. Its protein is CASSQLSDRISGNTIYF.